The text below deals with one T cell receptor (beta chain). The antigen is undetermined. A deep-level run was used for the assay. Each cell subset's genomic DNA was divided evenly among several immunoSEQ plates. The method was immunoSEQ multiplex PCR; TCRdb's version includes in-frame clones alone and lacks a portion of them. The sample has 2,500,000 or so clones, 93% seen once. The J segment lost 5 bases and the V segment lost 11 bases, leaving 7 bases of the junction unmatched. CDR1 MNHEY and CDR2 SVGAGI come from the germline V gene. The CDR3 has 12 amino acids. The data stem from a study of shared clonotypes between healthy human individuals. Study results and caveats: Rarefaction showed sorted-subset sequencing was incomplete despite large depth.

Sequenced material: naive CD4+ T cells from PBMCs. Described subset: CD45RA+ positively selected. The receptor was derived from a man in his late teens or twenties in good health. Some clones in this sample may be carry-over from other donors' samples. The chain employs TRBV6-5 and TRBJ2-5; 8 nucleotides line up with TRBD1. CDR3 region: CAAGQGYETQYF. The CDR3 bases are TGTGCCGCCGGACAGGGCTACGAGACCCAGTACTTC.